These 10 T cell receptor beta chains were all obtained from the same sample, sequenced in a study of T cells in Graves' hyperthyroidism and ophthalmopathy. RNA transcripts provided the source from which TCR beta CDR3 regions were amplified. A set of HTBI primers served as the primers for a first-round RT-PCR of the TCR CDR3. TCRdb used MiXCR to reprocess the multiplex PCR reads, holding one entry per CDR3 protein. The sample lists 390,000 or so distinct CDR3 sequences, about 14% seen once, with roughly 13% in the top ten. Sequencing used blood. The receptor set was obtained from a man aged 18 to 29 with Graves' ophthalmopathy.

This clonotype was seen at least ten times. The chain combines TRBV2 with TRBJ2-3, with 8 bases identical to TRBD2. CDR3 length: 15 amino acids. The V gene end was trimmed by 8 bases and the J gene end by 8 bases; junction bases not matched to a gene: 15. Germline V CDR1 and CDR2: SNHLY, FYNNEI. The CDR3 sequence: CASPLPERERGTQYF. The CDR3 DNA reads TGTGCCAGCCCCCTCCCGGAGCGGGAGCGAGGTACGCAGTATTTT.

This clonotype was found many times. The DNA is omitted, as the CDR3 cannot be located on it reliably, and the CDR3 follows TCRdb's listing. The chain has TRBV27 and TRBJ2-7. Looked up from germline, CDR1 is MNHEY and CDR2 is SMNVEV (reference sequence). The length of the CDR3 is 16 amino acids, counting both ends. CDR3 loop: CASSFGSGSSSYEQYF.

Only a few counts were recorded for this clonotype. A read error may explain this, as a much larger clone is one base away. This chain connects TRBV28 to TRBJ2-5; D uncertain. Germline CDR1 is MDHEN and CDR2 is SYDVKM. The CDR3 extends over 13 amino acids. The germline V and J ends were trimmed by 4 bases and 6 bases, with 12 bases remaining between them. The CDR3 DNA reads TGTGCCAGCAGTTCCCCGACCTGGCAGACCCAGTACTTC. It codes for CASSSPTWQTQYF.

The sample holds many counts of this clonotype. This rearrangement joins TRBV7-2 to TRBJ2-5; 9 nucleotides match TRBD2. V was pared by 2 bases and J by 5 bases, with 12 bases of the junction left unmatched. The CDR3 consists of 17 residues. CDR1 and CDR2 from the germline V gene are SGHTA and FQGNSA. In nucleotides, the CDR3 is TGTGCCAGCAGCTTACGTCATTGGCGGGGGGGCGGCGAGACCCAGTACTTC. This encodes CASSLRHWRGGGETQYF.

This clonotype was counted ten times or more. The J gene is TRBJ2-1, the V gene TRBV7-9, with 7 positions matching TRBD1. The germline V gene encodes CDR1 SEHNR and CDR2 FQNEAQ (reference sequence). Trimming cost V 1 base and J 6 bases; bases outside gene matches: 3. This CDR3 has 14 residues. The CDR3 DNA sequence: TGTGCCAGCAGCTTAGGACAGGGTTTCAATGAGCAGTTCTTC. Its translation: CASSLGQGFNEQFF.

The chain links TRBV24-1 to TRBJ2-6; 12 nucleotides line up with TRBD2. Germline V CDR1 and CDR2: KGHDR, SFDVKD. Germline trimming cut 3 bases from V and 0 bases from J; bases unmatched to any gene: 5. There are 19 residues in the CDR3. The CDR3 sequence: CATSDPTSGGLSGANVLTF. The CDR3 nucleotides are TGTGCCACCAGTGATCCCACTAGCGGGGGGCTCTCTGGGGCCAACGTCCTGACTTTC.

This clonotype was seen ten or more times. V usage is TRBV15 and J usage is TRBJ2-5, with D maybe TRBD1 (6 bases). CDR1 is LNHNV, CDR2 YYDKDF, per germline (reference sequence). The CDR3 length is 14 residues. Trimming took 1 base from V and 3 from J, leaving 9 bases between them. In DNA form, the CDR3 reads TGTGCCACCAGCAGAGGGCAGGGGAAAGAGACCCAGTACTTC. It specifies CATSRGQGKETQYF.

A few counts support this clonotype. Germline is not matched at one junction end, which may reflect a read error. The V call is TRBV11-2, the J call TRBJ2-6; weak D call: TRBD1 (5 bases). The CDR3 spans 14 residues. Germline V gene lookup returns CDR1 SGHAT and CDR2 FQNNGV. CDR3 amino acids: CASSPVSGANVLAF. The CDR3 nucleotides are TGTGCCAGCAGCCCAGTCTCTGGGGCCAACGTCCTGGCTTTC.

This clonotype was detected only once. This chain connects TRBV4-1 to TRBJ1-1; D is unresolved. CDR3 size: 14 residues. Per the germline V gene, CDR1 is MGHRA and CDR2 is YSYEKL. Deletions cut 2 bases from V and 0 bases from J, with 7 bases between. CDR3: CASSQIEVNTEAFF. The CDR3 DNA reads TGCGCCAGCAGCCAAATCGAGGTGAACACTGAAGCTTTCTTT.

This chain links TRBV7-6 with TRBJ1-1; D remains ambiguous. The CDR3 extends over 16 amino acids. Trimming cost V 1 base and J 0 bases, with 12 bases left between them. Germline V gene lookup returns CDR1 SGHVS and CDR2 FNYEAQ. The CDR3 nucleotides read TGTGCCAGCAGCTTAGACTGGGCGAGGATGAACACTGAAGCTTTCTTT. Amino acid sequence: CASSLDWARMNTEAFF.